The next 18 T cell receptor beta chains were all read from a single sample in a study of cytomegalovirus exposure and HLA in healthy donors. Libraries were prepared by immunoSEQ multiplex PCR; TCRdb keeps only in-frame clonotypes and omits some of them. The sample yields under 300,000 clones, 90% seen once. Sequenced material: PBMCs. The source of these receptors is a woman between 18 and 29 years old in good health and CMV-seronegative.

This chain uses TRBV2 with TRBJ2-7; TRBD1 is a possible D gene (6 bases). Trimming took 1 base from V and 4 from J, leaving 17 bases between them. The CDR3 is 16 residues long. CDR1 and CDR2 (germline): SNHLY, FYNNEI. This CDR3 reads CASSEGLGQLGYEQYF. CDR3 DNA sequence: TGTGCCAGCAGTGAAGGATTGGGACAATTAGGATACGAGCAGTACTTC.

The chain joins TRBV28 to TRBJ1-1; tentative D call: TRBD1 (5 bases). CDR3 length equals 15 residues. Germline V gene sequence: CDR1 MDHEN, CDR2 SYDVKM. Trimming took off 5 bases at V and 2 bases at J, with 15 bases between the two ends. Here the CDR3 reads CASSRITGSNTEAFF. CDR3 coding DNA: TGTGCCAGCAGTCGCATTACAGGATCCAACACTGAAGCTTTCTTT.

The gene calls are TRBV7-6 and TRBJ1-2; perhaps TRBD1 as D (6 bases). The CDR3 extends over 14 amino acids. Trimming took off 2 bases at V and 7 bases at J, with 14 bases between the two ends. Germline-derived CDR1 and CDR2 are SGHVS and FNYEAQ. The CDR3 DNA reads TGTGCCAGCAGCTTACCTCAGGGGATTTGTGGCTACACCTTC. Translation gives CASSLPQGICGYTF.

The J gene is TRBJ2-3, the V gene TRBV7-2; D is perhaps TRBD2 (7 bases). Germline V lookup: CDR1 SGHTA, CDR2 FQGNSA. The V gene lost 11 bases and the J gene lost 2 bases, with 17 bases spanning the gap. The CDR3 is made up of 14 amino acids. The CDR3 here is CAPTSGGPTDTQYF. CDR3 nucleotides: TGTGCCCCTACTTCGGGGGGCCCCACAGATACGCAGTATTTT.

This rearrangement joins TRBV15 to TRBJ2-5, with 7 nucleotides matching TRBD1. The junction had 8 bases not matched to a gene; V was cut back by 6 bases and J by 4 bases. In germline, CDR1 is LNHNV, CDR2 YYDKDF (reference sequence). This CDR3 spans 14 amino acids. CDR3 DNA: TGTGCCACCAGGCTGACAGGGACGGCAGAGACCCAGTACTTC. Protein: CATRLTGTAETQYF.

V usage is TRBV6-1 and J usage is TRBJ1-4, with a possible D match to TRBD1 (5 bases). The ends were cut back, 0 bases at V and 0 bases at J, with 11 bases in the middle. Germline values: CDR1 MNHNS, CDR2 SASEGT. This CDR3 comprises 17 residues. CDR3 DNA sequence: TGTGCCAGCAGTGAAGCGAGACAGAGTGCAACTAATGAAAAACTGTTTTTT. Protein: CASSEARQSATNEKLFF.

This sequence joins TRBV18 and TRBJ1-6, with unresolved D. CDR1 is KGHSH, CDR2 LQKENI, per germline. This CDR3 comprises 17 residues. Between the trimmed V and J ends, which lost 0 bases and 7 bases, there was a span of 16 bases. The CDR3 here is CASSPPNSPGPNSPLHF. Written as DNA, the CDR3 is TGTGCCAGCTCACCACCGAATTCCCCTGGGCCAAATTCACCCCTCCACTTT.

This rearrangement joins TRBV4-1 to TRBJ2-2, with 7 bases that match TRBD2. This CDR3 is 16 amino acids long. Germline V gene data show CDR1 as MGHRA and CDR2 as YSYEKL. J lost 4 bases, V lost 1 base, and 6 bases had no gene match. CDR3 protein: CASSQGAGVITGELFF. In DNA form, the CDR3 reads TGCGCCAGCAGCCAAGGTGCGGGGGTGATCACCGGGGAGCTGTTTTTT.

The rearrangement joins TRBV10-3 to TRBJ1-2; possible D gene TRBD1, 6 bases. Germline values: CDR1 ENHRY, CDR2 SYGVKD. The CDR3 sequence is 14 residues long. V was clipped by 6 bases and J by 5 bases, with 16 bases between them. CDR3 region: CAISPDTGKYGYTF. The CDR3 DNA reads TGTGCCATCAGCCCCGATACAGGGAAGTATGGCTACACCTTC.

This chain connects TRBV6-1 to TRBJ1-5; TRBD1 matches at 7 bases. Trimming cost V 7 bases and J 1 base; bases outside gene matches: 4. Germline V gene sequence: CDR1 MNHNS, CDR2 SASEGT. The CDR3 loop spans 14 amino acids. CDR3 DNA sequence: TGTGCCAGCATTCCGGGACAGAGCAATCAGCCCCAGCATTTT. It specifies CASIPGQSNQPQHF.

The table lists this clone with a count of one. This sequence joins TRBV7-2 and TRBJ1-6, with 7 bases fitting TRBD1. From germline, CDR1 is SGHTA and CDR2 FQGNSA. The CDR3 length is 17 residues. The V segment lost 5 bases and the J segment 4 bases; nucleotides outside the gene matches: 11. The CDR3 protein is CASSKSQWDSYNSPLHF. The CDR3 coding sequence is TGTGCCAGCAGCAAATCCCAATGGGACAGTTATAATTCACCCCTCCACTTT.

V usage is TRBV18 and J usage is TRBJ2-2; 10 bases align to TRBD1. V dropped 3 bases and J dropped 3; count of bases not matched to a gene: 1. CDR3 length: 15 residues. Germline CDR1 reads KGHSH; CDR2 reads LQKENI. CDR3 in amino acids: CASSPDRGDTGELFF. DNA for the CDR3: TGTGCCAGCTCACCGGACAGGGGGGACACCGGGGAGCTGTTTTTT.

V usage is TRBV15 and J usage is TRBJ2-1; 12 positions agree with TRBD2. Germline CDR1 and CDR2: LNHNV and YYDKDF (reference sequence). This CDR3 is 17 amino acids long. With V trimmed by 0 bases and J by 9 bases, 9 bases remained unmatched. The CDR3 region has the DNA TGTGCCACCAGCAGAGAACCTCTAGCGGGGGGGCTGGGTGAGCAGTTCTTC. This codes for CATSREPLAGGLGEQFF.

The CDR3 region has the DNA TGTGCCAGTAGTATAATCTCAGGGGCCGGGGCCAACGTCCTGACTTTC. This sequence encodes CASSIISGAGANVLTF. The V gene is TRBV19, the J gene TRBJ2-6; perhaps TRBD1 as D (6 bases). With 2 bases removed from V and 4 bases from J, the gap between germline ends came to 12 bases. The length of the CDR3 is 16 residues. Germline-derived CDR1 and CDR2 are LNHDA and SQIVND (reference sequence).

V gene TRBV9 combines with J gene TRBJ1-1; D not resolved. The germline V gene encodes CDR1 SGDLS and CDR2 YYNGEE. This CDR3 has 14 amino acids. With 3 bases removed from V and 5 bases from J, the gap between germline ends came to 14 bases. The CDR3 protein is CASSAWSGETEAFF. The CDR3 bases are TGTGCCAGCAGCGCTTGGAGTGGCGAAACTGAAGCTTTCTTT. Looking up the rest from reference TRBV9 and TRBJ1-1 gives the full variable domain: DSGVTQTPKHLITATGQRVTLRCSPRSGDLSVYWYQQSLDQGLQFLIQYYNGEERAKGNILERFSAQQFPDLHSELNLSSLELGDSALYFCASSAWSGETEAFFGQGTRLTVV.

In regard to this clone: The junction departs from germline at one end; a sequencing error may be responsible. V usage is TRBV7-7 and J usage is TRBJ2-1; possible D gene TRBD2, 5 bases. CDR1 and CDR2 (germline): SSHAT, FNYEAQ (reference sequence). The CDR3 spans 15 residues. CDR3 sequence: CASSSGVGPYNEQFF. Written as DNA, the CDR3 is TGTGCTAGCAGCTCCGGGGTGGGCCCCTACAATGAGCAGTTCTTC.

The rearrangement joins TRBV7-2 to TRBJ2-5; TRBD2 aligns across 12 bases. The trim removed 5 bases at V and 7 bases at J, leaving 14 bases unmatched. CDR1 is SGHTA and CDR2 is FQGNSA in the germline V gene. The CDR3 loop spans 17 amino acids. CDR3 residues: CASSPEPRTSGEVTQYF. Written as DNA, the CDR3 is TGTGCCAGCAGCCCCGAACCCCGGACTAGCGGGGAAGTGACCCAGTACTTC. The full variable domain, its missing parts supplied by reference TRBV7-2 and TRBJ2-5, is GAGVSQSPSNKVTEKGKDVELRCDPISGHTALYWYRQSLGQGLEFLIYFQGNSAPDKSGLPSDRFSAERTGGSVSTLTIQRTQQEDSAVYLCASSPEPRTSGEVTQYFGPGTRLLVL.

This clone was seen ten or more times. The chain has TRBV6-1 and TRBJ1-6, with 8 bases identical to TRBD1. Trimming removed 6 bases from V and 4 bases from J; junction bases left unmatched: 5. Germline V gene sequence: CDR1 MNHNS, CDR2 SASEGT. CDR3 length: 15 amino acids. The CDR3 DNA is TGTGCCAGCAGGGGGGGACAGGTGTATAATTCACCCCTCCACTTT. Its translation is CASRGGQVYNSPLHF.